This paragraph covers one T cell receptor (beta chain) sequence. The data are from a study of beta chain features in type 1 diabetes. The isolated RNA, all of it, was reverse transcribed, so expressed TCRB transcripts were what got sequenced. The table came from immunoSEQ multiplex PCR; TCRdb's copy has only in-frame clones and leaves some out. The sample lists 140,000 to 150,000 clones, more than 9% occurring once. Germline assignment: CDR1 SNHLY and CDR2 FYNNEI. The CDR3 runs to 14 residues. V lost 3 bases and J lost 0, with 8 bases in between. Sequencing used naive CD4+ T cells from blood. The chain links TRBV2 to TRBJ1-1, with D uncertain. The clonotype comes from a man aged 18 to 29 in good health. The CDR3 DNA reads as TGTGCCAGCAGTGAGCGGAATCTGAACACTGAAGCTTTCTTT. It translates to CASSERNLNTEAFF. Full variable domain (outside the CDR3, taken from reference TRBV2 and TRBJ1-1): EPEVTQTPSHQVTQMGQEVILRCVPISNHLYFYWYRQILGQKVEFLVSFYNNEISEKSEIFDDQFSVERPDGSNFTLKIRSTKLEDSAMYFCASSERNLNTEAFFGQGTRLTVV.